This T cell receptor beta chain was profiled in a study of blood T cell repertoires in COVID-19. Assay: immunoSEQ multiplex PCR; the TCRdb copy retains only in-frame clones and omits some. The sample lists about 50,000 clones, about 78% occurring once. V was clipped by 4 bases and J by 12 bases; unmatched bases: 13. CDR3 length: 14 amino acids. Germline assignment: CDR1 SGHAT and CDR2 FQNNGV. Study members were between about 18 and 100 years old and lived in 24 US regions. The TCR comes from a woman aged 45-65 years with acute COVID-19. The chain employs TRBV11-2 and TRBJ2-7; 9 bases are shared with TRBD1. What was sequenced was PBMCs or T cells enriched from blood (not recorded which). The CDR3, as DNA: TGTGCCAGCAGCTCCTCGACCGGGACAGGGAAACGGTACTTC. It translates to CASSSSTGTGKRYF.